This T cell receptor (beta chain) was identified in a study of PD-1 blockade in classical Hodgkin lymphoma. Profiled with immunoSEQ multiplex PCR; TCRdb holds only in-frame clones, not every one. Counted here are 90,000 to 100,000 clones, roughly 89% occurring once; the ten biggest clones make up approximately 11%. Each patient's relapse followed autologous stem cell transplantation, and brentuximab vedotin exposure varied. CDR3 length equals 13 residues. Trimming shortened V by 4 bases and J by 0 bases, and 4 bases separated the two germline ends. Germline V gene lookup returns CDR1 MNHEY and CDR2 SMNVEV (reference sequence).

The clonotype was recovered from a human donor with classical Hodgkin lymphoma. Sequenced here: peripheral blood mononuclear cells (PBMCs), sampled before the second cycle of nivolumab. The chain is built from TRBV27 and TRBJ2-1; D ambiguous. CDR3 protein: CASSWDSYNEQFF. In nucleotides, the CDR3 is TGTGCCAGCAGTTGGGACTCCTACAATGAGCAGTTCTTC.